A single sample gave rise to the 11 T cell receptor beta chains below, sequenced in a study of blood T cell dynamics during melanoma immunotherapy. Generated by immunoSEQ multiplex PCR, the TCRdb table keeps only in-frame clones and is missing some. The data hold about 10,000 clones, with about four fifths observed a single time. Time point defined: week 3, after first cycle of checkpoint inhibitor. This specimen was blood, taken from a patient treated with checkpoint blockade. These receptors came from a human donor with melanoma.

The DNA for the CDR3 is TGTGCCATCAAGGGCGGGGACCAAGAGACCCAGTACTTC. This encodes CAIKGGDQETQYF. V and J are TRBV10-3 and TRBJ2-5; the D gene is possibly TRBD2 (6 bases). This CDR3 region has 13 residues. Germline V gene data show CDR1 as ENHRY and CDR2 as SYGVKD. Trimming stripped 7 bases from V and 0 bases from J, with 9 bases between.

The rearrangement joins TRBV4-1 to TRBJ1-6, with D tentatively TRBD1 (5 bases). With 3 bases removed from V and 8 bases from J, the gap between germline ends came to 17 bases. CDR3 length: 16 amino acids. Germline CDR1 reads MGHRA; CDR2 reads YSYEKL. CDR3 sequence reads: CASSQGSTLRDSPLHF. CDR3 in DNA: TGCGCCAGCAGCCAGGGGTCGACTCTCAGGGATTCACCCCTCCACTTT.

V and J are TRBV5-6 and TRBJ2-1, with 9 bases lining up with TRBD1. The CDR3 length is 14 residues. CDR1 and CDR2 (germline): SGHDT, YYEEEE. After removal of 1 base from V and 5 bases from J, the junction contained 1 base not matched to a gene. CDR3 bases: TGTGCCAGCAGCTTGTGGGACAGGGACAATGAGCAGTTCTTC. As protein: CASSLWDRDNEQFF.

The rearrangement links TRBV9 to TRBJ2-2; D remains ambiguous. The CDR3 extends over 16 amino acids. V was pared by 0 bases and J by 3 bases, with 12 bases between. The germline V gene has CDR1 SGDLS and CDR2 YYNGEE. The CDR3 DNA follows: TGTGCCAGCAGCGTAGGTAAAGGGTGGGACACCGGGGAGCTGTTTTTT. This gives the protein CASSVGKGWDTGELFF. Together with reference TRBV9 and TRBJ2-2, the CDR3 gives the full variable domain: DSGVTQTPKHLITATGQRVTLRCSPRSGDLSVYWYQQSLDQGLQFLIQYYNGEERAKGNILERFSAQQFPDLHSELNLSSLELGDSALYFCASSVGKGWDTGELFFGEGSRLTVL.

V and J are TRBV11-2 and TRBJ1-5, with TRBD1 identical over 10 bases. This CDR3 region has 15 residues. Germline V gene data show CDR1 as SGHAT and CDR2 as FQNNGV. J gave up 5 bases and V 3 bases, and 4 bases lay outside the gene matches. CDR3 in amino acids: CASSFRQGADQPQHF. In nucleotides, the CDR3 is TGTGCCAGCAGCTTCAGACAGGGGGCAGATCAGCCCCAGCATTTT.

The CDR3 nucleotides read TGCGCCAGCAGCCAGGGACTAGCGGGGGGACGGGCAGATACGCAGTATTTT. Its translation: CASSQGLAGGRADTQYF. The chain combines TRBV4-1 with TRBJ2-3; 15 bases line up with TRBD2. The trim removed 3 bases at V and 4 bases at J, leaving 5 bases unmatched. Germline CDR1 reads MGHRA; CDR2 reads YSYEKL. The CDR3 runs 17 residues.

The V and J genes are TRBV15 and TRBJ1-1, with D uncertain. V was trimmed by 7 bases and J by 0 bases, leaving 9 bases between them. Germline lookup yields CDR1 LNHNV and CDR2 YYDKDF (reference sequence). The CDR3 totals 13 residues. The DNA of the CDR3 is TGTGCCACCACCAAGTTTCTGAACACTGAAGCTTTCTTT. Translating gives CATTKFLNTEAFF. The complete variable domain, with remaining parts taken from reference TRBV15 and TRBJ1-1, reads DAMVIQNPRYQVTQFGKPVTLSCSQTLNHNVMYWYQQKSSQAPKLLFHYYDKDFNNEADTPDNFQSRRPNTSFCFLDIRSPGLGDTAMYLCATTKFLNTEAFFGQGTRLTVV.

The genes are TRBV4-3 and TRBJ2-1; 8 nucleotides align to TRBD2. The CDR3 has 17 amino acids. Germline trimming cut 4 bases from V and 0 bases from J; bases unmatched to any gene: 8. Germline V lookup: CDR1 LGHNA, CDR2 YSLEER. The CDR3 sequence is CASSPNVAGTSYNEQFF. The CDR3 nucleotides are TGCGCCAGCAGCCCGAACGTAGCGGGGACCTCCTACAATGAGCAGTTCTTC.

This clone appeared a single time. The chain employs TRBV7-3 and TRBJ2-3, with TRBD1 matching over 8 bases. Trimming at V came to 4 bases and at J to 4 bases, leaving 10 bases not matched to a gene. Germline V gene sequence: CDR1 SGHTA, CDR2 FQGTGA. This CDR3 has 16 residues. Here the CDR3 DNA reads TGTGCCAGCAGCTCCCAAGGACAGGGAGGAGCAGATACGCAGTATTTT. Amino acids: CASSSQGQGGADTQYF. The variable domain in full, completed from reference TRBV7-3 and TRBJ2-3, reads GAGVSQTPSNKVTEKGKYVELRCDPISGHTALYWYRQSLGQGPEFLIYFQGTGAADDSGLPNDRFFAVRPEGSVSTLKIQRTERGDSAVYLCASSSQGQGGADTQYFGPGTRLTVL.

In DNA, the CDR3 is TGTGCCAGCAGCGTAGGGGTAGGGGTCACAGATACGCAGTATTTT. It translates to CASSVGVGVTDTQYF. J is TRBJ2-3 and V is TRBV9; D perhaps matches TRBD1 (5 bases). Trimming took 0 bases from V and 2 from J, leaving 10 bases between them. Looked up from germline, CDR1 is SGDLS and CDR2 is YYNGEE. The CDR3 is made up of 15 amino acids.

This chain links TRBV7-3 with TRBJ2-1, with TRBD2 identical over 7 bases. This CDR3 is 16 amino acids long. V shed 1 base and J 3 bases; nucleotides not matched to a gene: 6. Per the germline V gene, CDR1 is SGHTA and CDR2 is FQGTGA. The CDR3 bases are TGTGCCAGCAGCTTAAATCCGGGGGACTACTACAATGAGCAGTTCTTC. Amino acids: CASSLNPGDYYNEQFF.